Listed below are T cell receptor beta chains from one sample, sequenced in a study of CD8 T cells in Susac syndrome. TCRdb redid the calling of the immunoSEQ multiplex PCR reads with MiXCR, one entry per CDR3 protein. The sample holds 150,000 to 200,000 distinct CDR3 sequences; about 93% are singletons and the top ten take roughly 0.14%. The source material was CD4+ T cells from PBMCs. Source of these receptors: a human donor in good health. The CDR3 runs from the conserved cysteine through the conserved F or W. The D gene is left open where the match is weak.

TRBD1,12,TRBV29-1,CSVLGQTETQYF
TRBD1,16,TRBV7-2,CASSPLGGTGGYEQYF
NA,11,TRBV30,CAWSASYEQYF
NA,15,TRBV20-1,CSARDRGSGANVLTF
TRBD2,14,TRBV10-3,CAITKAGGTDTQYF
TRBD2,18,TRBV20-1,CSARAAMPLAGGPDTQYF
NA,14,TRBV7-9,CASSLAPNQETQYF
TRBD1,14,TRBV30,CAYSVGTGPYGYTF
TRBD1,15,TRBV20-1,CSAPDRLSYQETQYF
NA,14,TRBV7-8,CASSLGDPWGGYTF
NA,16,TRBV12-3/TRBV12-4,CASSLGGQLGLYEQYF
TRBD1,16,TRBV20-1,CSARDWSRGLTDTQYF
TRBD1,15,TRBV28,CASSLAGTGGDEQYF
NA,15,TRBV30,CAWSIAGAWNTEAFF
NA,14,TRBV27,CASSPWGGDQPQHF
TRBD1,14,TRBV5-6,CASSFGQGGSPLHF
TRBD1,14,TRBV12-5,CASGWGQSNEKLFF
NA,16,TRBV19,CASSNQQGRGNQPQHF
NA,11,TRBV6-5,CASSALDEQFF
NA,15,TRBV14,CASSPSTGGHNEQFF
NA,14,TRBV25-1,CASSEGRVWNEQFF
NA,13,TRBV28,CASSVSMNTEAFF
TRBD1,14,TRBV7-9,CASSLGDSFVTLHF
NA,11,TRBV6-2/TRBV6-3,CASSFNYGYTF
NA,15,TRBV12-3/TRBV12-4,CASSLMDSLTGELFF
NA,13,TRBV28,CASRTDKSYEQYF
NA,15,TRBV2,CASSEAGNALSEAFF
NA,13,TRBV7-2,CASSPVGSYGYTF
NA,13,TRBV27,CASTTGRDNGYTF